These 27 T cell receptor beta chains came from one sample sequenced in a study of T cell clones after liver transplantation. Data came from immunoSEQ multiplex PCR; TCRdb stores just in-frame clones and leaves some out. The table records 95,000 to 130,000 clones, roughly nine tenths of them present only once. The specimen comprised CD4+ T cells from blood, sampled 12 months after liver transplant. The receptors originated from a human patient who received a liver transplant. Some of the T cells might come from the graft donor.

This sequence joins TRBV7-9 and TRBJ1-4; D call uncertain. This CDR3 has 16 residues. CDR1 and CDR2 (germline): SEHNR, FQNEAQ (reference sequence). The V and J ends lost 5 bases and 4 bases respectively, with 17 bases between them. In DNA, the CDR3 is TGTGCCAGCAGCCTACTGGGTGGACCGAATAATGAAAAACTGTTTTTT. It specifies CASSLLGGPNNEKLFF. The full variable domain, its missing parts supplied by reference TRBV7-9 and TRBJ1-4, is DTGVSQNPRHKITKRGQNVTFRCDPISEHNRLYWYRQTLGQGPEFLTYFQNEAQLEKSRLLSDRFSAERPKGSFSTLEIQRTEQGDSAMYLCASSLLGGPNNEKLFFGSGTQLSVL.

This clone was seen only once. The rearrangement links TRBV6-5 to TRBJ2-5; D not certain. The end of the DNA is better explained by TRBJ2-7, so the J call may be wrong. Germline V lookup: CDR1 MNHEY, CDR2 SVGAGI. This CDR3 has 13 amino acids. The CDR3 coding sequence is TGTGCCAGCAGTCAAAATCCAACTTACGAGCAGTACTTC. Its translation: CASSQNPTYEQYF.

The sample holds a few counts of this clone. CDR3 protein: CASSTILGSTDTQYF. The CDR3 coding sequence is TGTGCCAGTAGTACAATACTGGGCAGCACAGATACGCAGTATTTT. This chain connects TRBV19 to TRBJ2-3; D is ambiguous. From germline, CDR1 is LNHDA and CDR2 SQIVND (reference sequence). This CDR3 comprises 15 residues. The ends were cut back, 4 bases at V and 0 bases at J, with 11 bases in the middle.

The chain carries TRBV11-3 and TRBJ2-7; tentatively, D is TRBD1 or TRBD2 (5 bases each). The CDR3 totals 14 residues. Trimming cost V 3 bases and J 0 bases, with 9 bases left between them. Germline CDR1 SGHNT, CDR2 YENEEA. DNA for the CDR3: TGTGCCAGCAGCTTCGCAGGGAGCTCCTACGAGCAGTACTTC. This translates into CASSFAGSSYEQYF.

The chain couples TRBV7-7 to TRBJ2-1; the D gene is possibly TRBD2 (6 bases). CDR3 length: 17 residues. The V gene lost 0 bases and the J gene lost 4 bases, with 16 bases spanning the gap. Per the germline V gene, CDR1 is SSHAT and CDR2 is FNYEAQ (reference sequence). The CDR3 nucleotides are TGTGCCAGCAGCTTAGCCCCGCGTAGCGGAGGATACAATGAGCAGTTCTTC. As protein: CASSLAPRSGGYNEQFF.

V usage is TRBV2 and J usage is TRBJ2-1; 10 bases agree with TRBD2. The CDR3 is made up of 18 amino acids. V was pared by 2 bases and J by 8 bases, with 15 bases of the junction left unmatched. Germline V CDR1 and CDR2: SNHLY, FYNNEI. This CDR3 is CASSEFVSAGGPRDEQFF. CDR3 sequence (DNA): TGTGCCAGCAGTGAATTCGTATCAGCGGGAGGGCCTAGGGATGAGCAGTTCTTC.

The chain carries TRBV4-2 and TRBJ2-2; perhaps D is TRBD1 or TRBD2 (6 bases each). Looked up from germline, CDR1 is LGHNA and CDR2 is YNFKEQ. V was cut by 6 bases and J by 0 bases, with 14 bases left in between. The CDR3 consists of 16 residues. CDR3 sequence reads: CASRARGGANTGELFF. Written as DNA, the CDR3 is TGTGCCAGCAGGGCCAGGGGCGGGGCGAACACCGGGGAGCTGTTTTTT.

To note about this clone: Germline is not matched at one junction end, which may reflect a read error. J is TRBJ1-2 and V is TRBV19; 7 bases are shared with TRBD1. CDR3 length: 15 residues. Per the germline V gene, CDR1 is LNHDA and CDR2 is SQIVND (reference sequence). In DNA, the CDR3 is TGTGTCAGTAGTATTACGACAGGGAGGGGCTATGGCTACACCTTC. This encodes CVSSITTGRGYGYTF.

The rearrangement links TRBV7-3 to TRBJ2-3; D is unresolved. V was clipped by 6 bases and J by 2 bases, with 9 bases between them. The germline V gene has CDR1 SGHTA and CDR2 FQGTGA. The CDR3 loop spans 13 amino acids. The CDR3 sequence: CASSLVDTDTQYF. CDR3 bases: TGTGCCAGCAGTCTGGTGGACACAGATACGCAGTATTTT.

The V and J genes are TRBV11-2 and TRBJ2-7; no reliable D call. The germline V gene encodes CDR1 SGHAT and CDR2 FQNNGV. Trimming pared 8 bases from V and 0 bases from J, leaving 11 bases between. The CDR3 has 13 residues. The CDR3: CASFSVSSYEQYF. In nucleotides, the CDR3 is TGTGCCAGCTTTAGTGTCAGCTCCTACGAGCAGTACTTC.

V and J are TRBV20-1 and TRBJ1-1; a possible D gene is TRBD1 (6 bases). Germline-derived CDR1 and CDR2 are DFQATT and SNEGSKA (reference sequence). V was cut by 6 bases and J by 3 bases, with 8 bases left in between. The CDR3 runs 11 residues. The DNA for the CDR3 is TGCAGTGCACAGGGAGACACTGAAGCTTTCTTT. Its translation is CSAQGDTEAFF.

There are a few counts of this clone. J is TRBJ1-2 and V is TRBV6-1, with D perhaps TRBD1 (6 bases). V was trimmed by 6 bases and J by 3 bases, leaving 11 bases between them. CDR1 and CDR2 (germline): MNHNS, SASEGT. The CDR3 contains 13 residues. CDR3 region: CASRLQGYYGYTF. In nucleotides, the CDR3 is TGTGCCAGCAGGTTACAGGGATACTATGGCTACACCTTC.

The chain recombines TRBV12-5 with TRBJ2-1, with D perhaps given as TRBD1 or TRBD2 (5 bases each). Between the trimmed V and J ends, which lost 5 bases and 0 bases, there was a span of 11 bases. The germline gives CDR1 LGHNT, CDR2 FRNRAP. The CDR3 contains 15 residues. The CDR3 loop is CASGMSGTSYNEQFF. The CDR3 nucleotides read TGTGCTAGTGGTATGTCCGGGACCTCCTACAATGAGCAGTTCTTC.

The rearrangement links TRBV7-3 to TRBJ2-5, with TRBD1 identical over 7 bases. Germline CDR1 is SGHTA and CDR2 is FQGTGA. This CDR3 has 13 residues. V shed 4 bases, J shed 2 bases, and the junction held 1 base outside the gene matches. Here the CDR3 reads CASSSGQQETQYF. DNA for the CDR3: TGTGCCAGCAGCTCGGGACAGCAAGAGACCCAGTACTTC.

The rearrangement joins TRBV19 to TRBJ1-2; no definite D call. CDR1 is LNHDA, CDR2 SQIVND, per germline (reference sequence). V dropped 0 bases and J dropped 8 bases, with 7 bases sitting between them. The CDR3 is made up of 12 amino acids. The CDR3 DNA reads TGTGCCAGTAGTATAGATCTGCGGGGCTACACCTTC. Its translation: CASSIDLRGYTF.

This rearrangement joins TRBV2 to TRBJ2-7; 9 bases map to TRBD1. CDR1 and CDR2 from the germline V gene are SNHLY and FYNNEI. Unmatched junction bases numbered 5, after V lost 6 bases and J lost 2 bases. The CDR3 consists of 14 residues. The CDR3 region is CASRDRGITYEQYF. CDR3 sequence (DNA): TGTGCCAGCAGGGACAGGGGTATTACCTACGAGCAGTACTTC.

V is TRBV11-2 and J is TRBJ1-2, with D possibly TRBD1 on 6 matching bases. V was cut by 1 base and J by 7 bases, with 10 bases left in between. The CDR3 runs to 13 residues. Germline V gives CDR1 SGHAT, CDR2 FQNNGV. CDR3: CASSLARGGGYTF. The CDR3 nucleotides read TGTGCCAGCAGCTTAGCCAGGGGCGGTGGCTACACCTTC.

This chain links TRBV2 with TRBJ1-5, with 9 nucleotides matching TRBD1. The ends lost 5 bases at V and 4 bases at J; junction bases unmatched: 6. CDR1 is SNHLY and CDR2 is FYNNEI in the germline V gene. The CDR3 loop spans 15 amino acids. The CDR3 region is CASSQAGTGNQPQHF. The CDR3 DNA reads TGTGCCAGCAGTCAGGCCGGGACAGGGAATCAGCCCCAGCATTTT. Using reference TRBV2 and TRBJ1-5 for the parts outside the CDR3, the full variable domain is EPEVTQTPSHQVTQMGQEVILRCVPISNHLYFYWYRQILGQKVEFLVSFYNNEISEKSEIFDDQFSVERPDGSNFTLKIRSTKLEDSAMYFCASSQAGTGNQPQHFGDGTRLSIL.

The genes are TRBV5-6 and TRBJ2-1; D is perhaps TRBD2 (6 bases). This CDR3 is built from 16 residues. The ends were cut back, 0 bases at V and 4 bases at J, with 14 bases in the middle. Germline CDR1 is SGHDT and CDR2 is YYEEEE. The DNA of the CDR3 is TGTGCCAGCAGCTTGGACACGGGAGAGCTGTACAATGAGCAGTTCTTC. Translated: CASSLDTGELYNEQFF.

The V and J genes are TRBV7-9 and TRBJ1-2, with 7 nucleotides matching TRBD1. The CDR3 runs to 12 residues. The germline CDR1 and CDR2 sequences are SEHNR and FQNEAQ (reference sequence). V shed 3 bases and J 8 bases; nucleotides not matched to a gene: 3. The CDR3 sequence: CASSFDRDGYTF. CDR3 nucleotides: TGTGCCAGCAGCTTCGACAGGGACGGCTACACCTTC.

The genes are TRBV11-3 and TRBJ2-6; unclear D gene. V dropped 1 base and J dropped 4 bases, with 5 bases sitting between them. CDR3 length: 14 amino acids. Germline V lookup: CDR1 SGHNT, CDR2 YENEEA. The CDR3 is CASSLGMGANVLTF. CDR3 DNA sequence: TGTGCCAGCAGCTTAGGGATGGGGGCCAACGTCCTGACTTTC. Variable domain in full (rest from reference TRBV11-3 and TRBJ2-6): EAGVVQSPRYKIIEKKQPVAFWCNPISGHNTLYWYLQNLGQGPELLIRYENEEAVDDSQLPKDRFSAERLKGVDSTLKIQPAELGDSAVYLCASSLGMGANVLTFGAGSRLTVL.

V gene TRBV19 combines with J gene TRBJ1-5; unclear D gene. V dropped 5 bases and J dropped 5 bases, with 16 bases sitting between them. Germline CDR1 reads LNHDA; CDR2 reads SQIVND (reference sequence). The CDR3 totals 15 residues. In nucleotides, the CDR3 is TGTGCCAGTAGTCCGAGACGGAACAGCTATCAGCCCCAGCATTTT. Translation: CASSPRRNSYQPQHF. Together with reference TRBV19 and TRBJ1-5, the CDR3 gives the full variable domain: DGGITQSPKYLFRKEGQNVTLSCEQNLNHDAMYWYRQDPGQGLRLIYYSQIVNDFQKGDIAEGYSVSREKKESFPLTVTSAQKNPTAFYLCASSPRRNSYQPQHFGDGTRLSIL.

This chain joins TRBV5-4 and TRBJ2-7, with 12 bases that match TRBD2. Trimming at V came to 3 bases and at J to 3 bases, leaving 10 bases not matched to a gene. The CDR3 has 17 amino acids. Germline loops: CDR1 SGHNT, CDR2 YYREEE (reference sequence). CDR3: CASSSSSGRGLVYEQYF. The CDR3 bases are TGTGCCAGCAGCTCCTCTAGCGGGAGGGGTCTAGTCTACGAGCAGTACTTC.

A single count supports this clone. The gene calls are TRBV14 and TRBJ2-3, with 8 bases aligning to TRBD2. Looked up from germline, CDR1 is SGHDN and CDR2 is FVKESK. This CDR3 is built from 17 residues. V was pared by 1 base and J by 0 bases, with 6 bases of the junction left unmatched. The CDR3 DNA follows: TGTGCCAGCAGCCAAGGGAGACTAGCGACTAGCACAGATACGCAGTATTTT. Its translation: CASSQGRLATSTDTQYF. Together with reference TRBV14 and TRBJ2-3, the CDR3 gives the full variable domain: EAGVTQFPSHSVIEKGQTVTLRCDPISGHDNLYWYRRVMGKEIKFLLHFVKESKQDESGMPNNRFLAERTGGTYSTLKVQPAELEDSGVYFCASSQGRLATSTDTQYFGPGTRLTVL.

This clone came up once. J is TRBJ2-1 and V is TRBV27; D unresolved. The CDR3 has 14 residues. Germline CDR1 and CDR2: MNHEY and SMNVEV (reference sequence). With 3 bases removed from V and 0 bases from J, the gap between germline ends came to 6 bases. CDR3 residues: CASSLPGSYNEQFF. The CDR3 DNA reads TGTGCCAGCAGTTTGCCAGGCTCCTACAATGAGCAGTTCTTC.

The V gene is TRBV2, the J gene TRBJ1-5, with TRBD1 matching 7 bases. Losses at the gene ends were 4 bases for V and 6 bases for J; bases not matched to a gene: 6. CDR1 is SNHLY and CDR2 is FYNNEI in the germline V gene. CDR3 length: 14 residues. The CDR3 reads CASSGRGSGQPQHF. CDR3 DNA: TGTGCCAGCAGTGGCAGGGGGTCGGGTCAGCCCCAGCATTTT.

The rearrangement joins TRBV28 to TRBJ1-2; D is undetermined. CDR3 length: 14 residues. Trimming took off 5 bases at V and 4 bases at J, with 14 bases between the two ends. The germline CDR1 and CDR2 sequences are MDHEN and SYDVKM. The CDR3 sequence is CASSQNIGSYGYTF. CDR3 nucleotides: TGTGCCAGCAGTCAGAACATCGGTTCCTATGGCTACACCTTC.